Here is one TCR beta chain with its context. What it recognizes is unknown. This sample was taken from a study of cytomegalovirus exposure and HLA in healthy donors. Study-level results: Many donors shared some public TCRs, even though most TCR sequences were rare. In a later analysis, TCR beta V- and J-gene trimming showed a link to a missense DCLRE1C variant.

This CDR3 comprises 16 residues. Looked up from germline, CDR1 is SGHTA and CDR2 is FQGNSA. After removal of 5 bases from V and 7 bases from J, the junction contained 12 bases not matched to a gene. The PCR employed 60 Vbeta primers together with 13 Jbeta primers. Sequencing used immunoSEQ multiplex PCR; TCRdb keeps in-frame clones, though not all of them. In the table there are some 95,000 clones, around three quarters of which are singletons. The clonotype was recovered from a young man in good health and CMV-seronegative. The rearrangement uses TRBV7-2 and TRBJ2-2, with TRBD2 matching over 8 bases. Sample: PBMCs. The CDR3 DNA follows: TGTGCCAGCAGCGGAGCGGGGGCCGCCGGGGGCGGGGAGCTGTTTTTT. This codes for CASSGAGAAGGGELFF.